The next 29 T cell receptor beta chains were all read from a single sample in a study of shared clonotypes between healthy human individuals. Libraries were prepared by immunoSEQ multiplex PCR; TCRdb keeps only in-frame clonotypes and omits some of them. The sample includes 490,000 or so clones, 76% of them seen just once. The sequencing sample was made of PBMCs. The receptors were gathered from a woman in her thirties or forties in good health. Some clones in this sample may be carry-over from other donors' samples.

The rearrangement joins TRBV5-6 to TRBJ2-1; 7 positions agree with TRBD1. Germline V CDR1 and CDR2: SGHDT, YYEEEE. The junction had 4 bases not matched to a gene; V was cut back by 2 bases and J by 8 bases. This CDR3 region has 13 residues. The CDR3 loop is CASSLGGAYEQFF. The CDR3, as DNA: TGTGCCAGCAGCTTAGGGGGCGCATATGAGCAGTTCTTC.

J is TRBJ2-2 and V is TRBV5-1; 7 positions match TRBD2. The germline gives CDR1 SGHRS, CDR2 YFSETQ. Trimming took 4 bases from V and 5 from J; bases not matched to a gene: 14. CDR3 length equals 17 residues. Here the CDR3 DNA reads TGCGCCAGCAGCCCGTACCTTACTAGCGCCAATACCGGGGAGCTGTTTTTT. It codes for CASSPYLTSANTGELFF.

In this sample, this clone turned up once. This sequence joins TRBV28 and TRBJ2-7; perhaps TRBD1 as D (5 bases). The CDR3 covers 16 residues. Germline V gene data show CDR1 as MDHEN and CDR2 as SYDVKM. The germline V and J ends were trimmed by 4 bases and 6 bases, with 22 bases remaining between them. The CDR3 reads CASSSPPQGKPVEQYF. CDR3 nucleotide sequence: TGTGCCAGCAGTTCCCCGCCCCAGGGCAAACCTGTCGAGCAGTACTTC.

DNA for the CDR3: TGCGCCAGCAGCCAAGATTGGGGTATCACCTACAATGAGCAGTTCTTC. Amino acid sequence: CASSQDWGITYNEQFF. The V gene is TRBV4-3, the J gene TRBJ2-1; D is ambiguous. This CDR3 contains 16 residues. V shed 0 bases and J shed 2 bases, with 11 bases lying between them. Germline CDR1 and CDR2: LGHNA and YSLEER.

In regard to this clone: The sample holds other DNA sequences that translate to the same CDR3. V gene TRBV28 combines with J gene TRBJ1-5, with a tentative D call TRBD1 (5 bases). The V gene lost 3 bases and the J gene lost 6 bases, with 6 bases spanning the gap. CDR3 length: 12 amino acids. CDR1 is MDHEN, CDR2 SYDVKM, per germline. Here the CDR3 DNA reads TGTGCCAGCAGTTTGGGGGGTCAGCCCCAGCATTTT. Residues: CASSLGGQPQHF.

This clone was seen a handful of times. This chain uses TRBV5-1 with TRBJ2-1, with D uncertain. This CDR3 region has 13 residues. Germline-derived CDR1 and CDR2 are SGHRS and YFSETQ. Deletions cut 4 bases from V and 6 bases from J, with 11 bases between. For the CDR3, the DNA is TGCGCCAGCAGCCGAGGAGCCCCCAATGAGCAGTTCTTC. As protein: CASSRGAPNEQFF.

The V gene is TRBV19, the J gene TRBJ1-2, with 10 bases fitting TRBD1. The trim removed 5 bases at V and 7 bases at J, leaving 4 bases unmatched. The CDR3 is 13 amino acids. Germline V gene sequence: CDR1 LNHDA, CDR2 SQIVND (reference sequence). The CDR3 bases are TGTGCCAGTAGTTCTCGACAGGGGGCTGGCTACACCTTC. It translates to CASSSRQGAGYTF.

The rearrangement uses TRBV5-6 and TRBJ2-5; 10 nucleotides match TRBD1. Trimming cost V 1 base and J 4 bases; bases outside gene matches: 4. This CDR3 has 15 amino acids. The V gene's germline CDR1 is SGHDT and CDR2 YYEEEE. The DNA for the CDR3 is TGTGCCAGCAGCTTGAGACAGGGGGCTGGAGAGACCCAGTACTTC. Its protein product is CASSLRQGAGETQYF.

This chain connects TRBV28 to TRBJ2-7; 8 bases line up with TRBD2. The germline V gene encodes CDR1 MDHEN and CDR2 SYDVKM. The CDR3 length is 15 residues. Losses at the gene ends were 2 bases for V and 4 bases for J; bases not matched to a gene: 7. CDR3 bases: TGTGCCAGCAGTTTAGGCGGGAGGCCAACGTACGAGCAGTACTTC. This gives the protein CASSLGGRPTYEQYF.

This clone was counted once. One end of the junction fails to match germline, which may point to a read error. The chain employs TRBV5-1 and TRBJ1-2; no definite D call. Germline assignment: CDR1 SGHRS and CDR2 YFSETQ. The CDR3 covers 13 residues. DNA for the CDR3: TGTGCCAGCAGCTTGGAGGCGTCCTATGGCTACACCTTC. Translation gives CASSLEASYGYTF.

The CDR3 protein is CASSYWLQGAHNEQFF. In DNA, the CDR3 is TGTGCCAGCAGTTACTGGCTCCAGGGGGCCCACAATGAGCAGTTCTTC. The chain has TRBV6-5 and TRBJ2-1; 8 bases match TRBD1. The germline V gene has CDR1 MNHEY and CDR2 SVGAGI. The ends lost 1 base at V and 5 bases at J; junction bases unmatched: 7. This CDR3 spans 16 amino acids.

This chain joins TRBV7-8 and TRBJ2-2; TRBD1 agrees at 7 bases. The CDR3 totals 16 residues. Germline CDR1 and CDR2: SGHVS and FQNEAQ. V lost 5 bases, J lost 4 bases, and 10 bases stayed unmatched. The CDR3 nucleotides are TGTGCCAGCAGCCCCCTGACAGGGCTTATCACCGGGGAGCTGTTTTTT. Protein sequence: CASSPLTGLITGELFF.

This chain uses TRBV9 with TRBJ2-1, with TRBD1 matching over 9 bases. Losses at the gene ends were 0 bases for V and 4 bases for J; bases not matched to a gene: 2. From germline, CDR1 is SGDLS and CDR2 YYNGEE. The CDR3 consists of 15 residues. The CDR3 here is CASSVEGTGYNEQFF. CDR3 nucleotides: TGTGCCAGCAGCGTAGAGGGGACAGGGTACAATGAGCAGTTCTTC.

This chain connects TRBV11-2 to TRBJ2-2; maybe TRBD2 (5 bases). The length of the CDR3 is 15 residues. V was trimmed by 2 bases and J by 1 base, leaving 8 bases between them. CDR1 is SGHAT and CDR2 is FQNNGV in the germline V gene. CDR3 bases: TGTGCCAGCAGCTTAAGTGGGAGGAACACCGGGGAGCTGTTTTTT. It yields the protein CASSLSGRNTGELFF.

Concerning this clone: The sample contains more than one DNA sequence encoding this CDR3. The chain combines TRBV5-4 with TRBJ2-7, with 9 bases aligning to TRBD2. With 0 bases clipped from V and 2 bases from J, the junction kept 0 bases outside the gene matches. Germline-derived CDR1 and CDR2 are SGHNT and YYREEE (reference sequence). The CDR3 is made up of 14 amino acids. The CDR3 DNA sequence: TGTGCCAGCAGCTTGGTAGCGGGGGCCTACGAGCAGTACTTC. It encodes CASSLVAGAYEQYF.

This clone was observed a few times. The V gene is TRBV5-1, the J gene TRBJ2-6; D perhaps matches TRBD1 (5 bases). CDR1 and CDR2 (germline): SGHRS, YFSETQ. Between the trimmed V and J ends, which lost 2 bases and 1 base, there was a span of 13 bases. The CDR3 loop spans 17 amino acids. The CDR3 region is CASSFNPQGSGANVLTF. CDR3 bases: TGCGCCAGCAGCTTCAATCCCCAGGGATCTGGGGCCAACGTCCTGACTTTC. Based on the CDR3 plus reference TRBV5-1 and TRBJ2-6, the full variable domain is KAGVTQTPRYLIKTRGQQVTLSCSPISGHRSVSWYQQTPGQGLQFLFEYFSETQRNKGNFPGRFSGRQFSNSRSEMNVSTLELGDSALYLCASSFNPQGSGANVLTFGAGSRLTVL.

The CDR3 sequence: CAWSSGVSYNSPLHF. The CDR3 bases are TGTGCCTGGAGCTCAGGGGTCTCCTATAATTCACCCCTCCACTTT. The V and J genes are TRBV30 and TRBJ1-6; tentatively, D is TRBD1 (6 bases). CDR1 is GTSNPN, CDR2 SVGIG, per germline (reference sequence). V lost 3 bases, J lost 0 bases, and 9 bases lay in between. The CDR3 runs 15 residues.

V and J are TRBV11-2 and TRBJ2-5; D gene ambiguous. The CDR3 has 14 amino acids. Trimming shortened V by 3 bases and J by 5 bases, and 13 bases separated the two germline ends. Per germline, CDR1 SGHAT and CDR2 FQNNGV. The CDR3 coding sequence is TGTGCCAGCAGCTTCTTTCAGCAGCTCGAGACCCAGTACTTC. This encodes CASSFFQQLETQYF.

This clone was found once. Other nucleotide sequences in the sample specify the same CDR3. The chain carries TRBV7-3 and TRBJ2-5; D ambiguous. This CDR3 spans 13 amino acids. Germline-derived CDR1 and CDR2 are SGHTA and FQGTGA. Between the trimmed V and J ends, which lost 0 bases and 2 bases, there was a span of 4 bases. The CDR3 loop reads CASSLTAQETQYF. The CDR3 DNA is TGTGCCAGCAGCTTAACCGCACAAGAGACCCAGTACTTC.

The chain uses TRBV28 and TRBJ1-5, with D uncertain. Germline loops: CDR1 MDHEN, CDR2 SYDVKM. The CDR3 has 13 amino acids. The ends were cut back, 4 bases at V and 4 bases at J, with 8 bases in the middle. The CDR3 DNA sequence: TGTGCCAGCAGTTCCGGTCAAAATCAGCCCCAGCATTTT. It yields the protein CASSSGQNQPQHF.

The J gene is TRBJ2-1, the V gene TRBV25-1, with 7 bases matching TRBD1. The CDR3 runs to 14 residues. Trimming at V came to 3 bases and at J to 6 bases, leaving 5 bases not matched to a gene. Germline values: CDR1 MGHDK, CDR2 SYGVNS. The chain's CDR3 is CASSDLGTVNEQFF. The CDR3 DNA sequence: TGTGCCAGCAGTGACCTCGGGACAGTCAATGAGCAGTTCTTC. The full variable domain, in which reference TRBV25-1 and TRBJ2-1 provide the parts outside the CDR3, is EADIYQTPRYLVIGTGKKITLECSQTMGHDKMYWYQQDPGMELHLIHYSYGVNSTEKGDLSSESTVSRIRTEHFPLTLESARPSHTSQYLCASSDLGTVNEQFFGPGTRLTVL.

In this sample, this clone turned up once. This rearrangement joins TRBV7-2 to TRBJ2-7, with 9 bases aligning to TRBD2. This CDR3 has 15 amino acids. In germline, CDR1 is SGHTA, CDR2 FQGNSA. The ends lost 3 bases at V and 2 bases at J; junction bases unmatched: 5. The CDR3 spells CASSLASGVTYEQYF. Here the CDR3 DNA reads TGTGCCAGCAGCTTGGCTAGCGGGGTAACCTACGAGCAGTACTTC.

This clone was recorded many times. The CDR3 spells CAWNRGSSNQPQHF. CDR3 nucleotide sequence: TGTGCCTGGAATAGAGGCAGTAGCAATCAGCCCCAGCATTTT. The chain employs TRBV30 and TRBJ1-5; no reliable D call. Between the trimmed V and J ends, which lost 4 bases and 0 bases, there was a span of 10 bases. The length of the CDR3 is 14 residues. From germline, CDR1 is GTSNPN and CDR2 SVGIG (reference sequence).

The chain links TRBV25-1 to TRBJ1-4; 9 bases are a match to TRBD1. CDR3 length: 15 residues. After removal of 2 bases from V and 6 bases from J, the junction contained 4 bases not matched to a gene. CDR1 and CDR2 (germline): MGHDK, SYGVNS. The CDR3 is CASSEADRGYEKLFF. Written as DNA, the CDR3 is TGTGCCAGCAGTGAAGCGGACAGGGGTTATGAAAAACTGTTTTTT.

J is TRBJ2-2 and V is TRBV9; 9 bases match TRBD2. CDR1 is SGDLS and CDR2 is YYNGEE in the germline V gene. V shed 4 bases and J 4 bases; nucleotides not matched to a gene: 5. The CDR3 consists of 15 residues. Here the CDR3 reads CASSPREGGTGELFF. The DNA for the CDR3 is TGTGCCAGCAGCCCGCGGGAGGGGGGCACCGGGGAGCTGTTTTTT.

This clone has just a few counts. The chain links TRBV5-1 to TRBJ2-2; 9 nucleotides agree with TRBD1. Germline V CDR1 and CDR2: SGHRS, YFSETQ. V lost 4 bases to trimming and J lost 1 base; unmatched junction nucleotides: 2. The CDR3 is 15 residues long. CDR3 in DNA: TGCGCCAGCAGCCGGGGACAGGGGAACACCGGGGAGCTGTTTTTT. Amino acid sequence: CASSRGQGNTGELFF. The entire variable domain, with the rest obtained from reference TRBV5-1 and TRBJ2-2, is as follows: KAGVTQTPRYLIKTRGQQVTLSCSPISGHRSVSWYQQTPGQGLQFLFEYFSETQRNKGNFPGRFSGRQFSNSRSEMNVSTLELGDSALYLCASSRGQGNTGELFFGEGSRLTVL.

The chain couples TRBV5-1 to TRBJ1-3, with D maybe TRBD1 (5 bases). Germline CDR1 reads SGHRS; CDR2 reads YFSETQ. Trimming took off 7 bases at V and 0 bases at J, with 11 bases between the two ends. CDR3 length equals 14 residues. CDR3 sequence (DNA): TGCGCCAGCGGGACCGCCAGCTCTGGAAACACCATATATTTT. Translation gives CASGTASSGNTIYF.

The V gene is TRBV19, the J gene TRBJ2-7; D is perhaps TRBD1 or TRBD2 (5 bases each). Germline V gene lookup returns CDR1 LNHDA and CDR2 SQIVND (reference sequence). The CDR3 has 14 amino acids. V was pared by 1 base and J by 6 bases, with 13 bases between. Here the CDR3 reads CASSIGIQGREQYF. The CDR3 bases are TGTGCCAGTAGTATAGGAATCCAGGGACGCGAGCAGTACTTC.

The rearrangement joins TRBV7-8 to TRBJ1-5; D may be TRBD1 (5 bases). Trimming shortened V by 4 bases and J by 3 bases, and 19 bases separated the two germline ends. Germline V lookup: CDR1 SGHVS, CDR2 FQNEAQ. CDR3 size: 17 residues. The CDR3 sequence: CASSSTVGGLANQPQHF. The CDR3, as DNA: TGTGCCAGCAGCTCCACCGTGGGGGGTTTGGCCAATCAGCCCCAGCATTTT.